These 21 T cell receptor beta chains were all obtained from the same sample, sequenced in a study of molecular identifiers for immune sequencing clone quantification. MiXCR was run by TCRdb on the PCR reads, yielding one entry per CDR3 protein. The data contain 70,000 to 90,000 distinct CDR3 sequences, 20% to 25% of them seen just once; the ten biggest clones take up approximately 0.99%. The sample comprised naive CD8+ T cells from blood, with Jurkat cell RNA spiked in. Subset indicated: FACS-sorted CD8+CD4-CCR7+CD45RA+ naive T cells. The source of these receptors is a human donor in good health. Some libraries in this study had Jurkat cell RNA spiked in.

In this sample, this clonotype turned up a few times. The chain employs TRBV6-5 and TRBJ1-1; 8 bases align to TRBD1. CDR3 length: 13 amino acids. Losses at the gene ends were 6 bases for V and 0 bases for J; bases not matched to a gene: 0. In germline, CDR1 is MNHEY, CDR2 SVGAGI. CDR3: CASRTGVNTEAFF. The CDR3, as DNA: TGTGCCAGCAGGACAGGGGTGAACACTGAAGCTTTCTTT.

A remark on this clonotype: A much larger clone differs by one base, so this may be a read error. The chain has TRBV12-5 and TRBJ1-6; 8 nucleotides agree with TRBD1. This CDR3 has 16 residues. Germline CDR1 LGHNT, CDR2 FRNRAP. In DNA form, the CDR3 reads TGTGCTAGGGGTTGGACATACGGACAGGGATATTCACCCCTCCACTTT. Translating gives CARGWTYGQGYSPLHF.

This clonotype was counted between two and nine times. The chain couples TRBV19 to TRBJ1-5; 9 nucleotides agree with TRBD1. CDR3 length: 14 amino acids. V lost 7 bases, J lost 3 bases, and 4 bases stayed unmatched. CDR1 is LNHDA and CDR2 is SQIVND in the germline V gene (reference sequence). CDR3 amino acids: CASTTGGFNQPQHF. The CDR3 DNA sequence: TGTGCCAGTACCACAGGGGGCTTCAATCAGCCCCAGCATTTT.

Details on this clonotype: A much bigger clone sits one base away, suggesting this may be a read error. The chain recombines TRBV5-1 with TRBJ2-3; weak D call: TRBD1 (5 bases). The J call may be wrong; the DNA end is better matched by TRBJ1-5. The CDR3 consists of 17 residues. Per the germline V gene, CDR1 is SGHRS and CDR2 is YFSETQ. This CDR3 reads CASSLGSGTSGGDTQHF. The CDR3 DNA sequence: TGCGCCAGCAGCTTGGGATCCGGGACTAGCGGGGGAGATACGCAGCATTTT.

This clonotype was detected a few times. The chain recombines TRBV12-3 or TRBV12-4 with TRBJ1-1; D call uncertain. This CDR3 has 14 amino acids. V lost 3 bases and J lost 3, with 11 bases in between. CDR3 region: CASSFTKLDTEAFF. In DNA form, the CDR3 reads TGTGCCAGCAGTTTCACGAAGTTGGACACTGAAGCTTTCTTT.

This clonotype was found many times. The V gene is TRBV10-2, the J gene TRBJ2-5, with 13 nucleotides matching TRBD2. CDR1 and CDR2 from the germline V gene are WSHSY and SAAADI. This CDR3 has 16 amino acids. Trimming removed 5 bases from V and 5 bases from J; junction bases left unmatched: 8. The CDR3 here is CASSRGLAGKEETQYF. The CDR3 nucleotides are TGCGCCAGCAGTAGGGGACTAGCGGGAAAGGAGGAGACCCAGTACTTC.

V is TRBV7-2 and J is TRBJ1-2, with D unresolved. This CDR3 spans 13 amino acids. Germline V gene sequence: CDR1 SGHTA, CDR2 FQGNSA. Trimming stripped 2 bases from V and 1 base from J, with 5 bases between. CDR3 in amino acids: CASSLLSNYGYTF. CDR3 bases: TGTGCCAGCAGCTTACTCAGTAACTATGGCTACACCTTC.

This clonotype was detected ten times or more. The rearrangement joins TRBV13 to TRBJ2-6, with D perhaps matching TRBD1 (6 bases). Trimming removed 5 bases from V and 1 base from J, with 15 bases in between. CDR3 size: 17 residues. Germline assignment: CDR1 PRHDT and CDR2 FYEKMQ (reference sequence). The CDR3 reads CASSPRQGNSGANVLTF. The CDR3 DNA follows: TGTGCCAGCAGCCCCAGGCAGGGGAATTCTGGGGCCAACGTCCTGACTTTC.

In regard to this clonotype: The germline gene is not matched at one end of the junction; a read error may be the cause. The rearrangement links TRBV30 to TRBJ2-1; D remains ambiguous. CDR3 length: 12 amino acids. Germline V lookup: CDR1 GTSNPN, CDR2 SVGIG (reference sequence). CDR3 in amino acids: CAWTGFGFEQFF. CDR3 DNA: TGTGCCTGGACAGGATTTGGGTTTGAGCAGTTCTTT.

This clonotype was counted many times. The J gene is TRBJ2-7, the V gene TRBV18, with D hard to call. V was cut by 3 bases and J by 6 bases, with 12 bases left in between. Germline V gene sequence: CDR1 KGHSH, CDR2 LQKENI. The CDR3 is made up of 13 amino acids. CDR3: CASSPAAGPEQYF. The CDR3 bases are TGTGCCAGCTCACCGGCAGCTGGGCCCGAGCAGTACTTC. Using reference TRBV18 and TRBJ2-7 for the parts outside the CDR3, the full variable domain is NAGVMQNPRHLVRRRGQEARLRCSPMKGHSHVYWYRQLPEEGLKFMVYLQKENIIDESGMPKERFSAEFPKEGPSILRIQQVVRGDSAAYFCASSPAAGPEQYFGPGTRLTVT.

This clonotype was observed a few times. This chain uses TRBV20-1 with TRBJ1-6; TRBD1 agrees at 10 bases. Germline CDR1 DFQATT, CDR2 SNEGSKA (reference sequence). The CDR3 has 16 residues. V lost 6 bases and J lost 1; bases outside the gene matches: 6. The CDR3 DNA is TGCAGTGCCCTGGGACAGGGGTTTTCCTATAATTCACCCCTCCACTTT. Its protein product is CSALGQGFSYNSPLHF.

In regard to this clonotype: A single base separates this from a much larger clone, so it may be a read error. The gene calls are TRBV7-9 and TRBJ2-5; D is unclear. The CDR3 has 13 residues. Germline CDR1 SEHNR, CDR2 FQNEAQ (reference sequence). The ends were cut back, 8 bases at V and 4 bases at J, with 14 bases in the middle. The CDR3 DNA is TGTGCCAGCTGCCCCCCCGAATCAGAGACCCAGTACTTC. Its protein is CASCPPESETQYF. The entire variable domain, with the rest obtained from reference TRBV7-9 and TRBJ2-5, is as follows: DTGVSQNPRHKITKRGQNVTFRCDPISEHNRLYWYRQTLGQGPEFLTYFQNEAQLEKSRLLSDRFSAERPKGSFSTLEIQRTEQGDSAMYLCASCPPESETQYFGPGTRLLVL.

This clonotype was observed at least ten times. For the CDR3, the DNA is TGTGCCACCAGTGATGTGACTAGCGGGAGTTACGAGCAGTACTTC. Translating gives CATSDVTSGSYEQYF. The V and J genes are TRBV24-1 and TRBJ2-7; TRBD2 matches 12 bases. The germline CDR1 and CDR2 sequences are KGHDR and SFDVKD. CDR3 length equals 15 residues. V gave up 3 bases and J gave up 4 bases; unmatched junction bases: 3.

This clonotype was counted at least ten times. The V call is TRBV30, the J call TRBJ1-1; 7 bases match TRBD1. In germline, CDR1 is GTSNPN, CDR2 SVGIG (reference sequence). The length of the CDR3 is 12 residues. After removal of 2 bases from V and 8 bases from J, the junction contained 5 bases not matched to a gene. DNA of the CDR3: TGTGCCTGGAGTCCCATGGGACAGGAAGCTTTCTTT. Amino acid sequence: CAWSPMGQEAFF.

In this sample, this clonotype turned up many times. J is TRBJ2-5 and V is TRBV13; TRBD2 is a possible D gene (6 bases). There are 13 residues in the CDR3. Trimming pared 9 bases from V and 5 bases from J, leaving 16 bases between. In germline, CDR1 is PRHDT, CDR2 FYEKMQ (reference sequence). CDR3: CASRESSAETQYF. The CDR3 DNA is TGTGCCAGTCGGGAGAGTTCGGCGGAGACCCAGTACTTC.

This clonotype has a count of ten or more. This chain uses TRBV5-6 with TRBJ2-3; D remains ambiguous. V was pared by 6 bases and J by 0 bases, with 8 bases between. The CDR3 covers 13 residues. Germline values: CDR1 SGHDT, CDR2 YYEEEE. CDR3 in amino acids: CASINDSTDTQYF. CDR3 nucleotide sequence: TGTGCCAGCATTAACGACAGCACAGATACGCAGTATTTT.

This clonotype was seen many times. J is TRBJ2-3 and V is TRBV30; D is undetermined. The CDR3 has 14 amino acids. Germline V gives CDR1 GTSNPN, CDR2 SVGIG (reference sequence). Trimming cost V 5 bases and J 0 bases, with 12 bases left between them. The CDR3 spells CAWEGDGSTDTQYF. As DNA, the CDR3 is TGTGCCTGGGAAGGTGACGGGAGCACAGATACGCAGTATTTT. The whole variable domain, remainder taken from reference TRBV30 and TRBJ2-3, is SQTIHQWPATLVQPVGSPLSLECTVEGTSNPNLYWYRQAAGRGLQLLFYSVGIGQISSEVPQNLSASRPQDRQFILSSKKLLLSDSGFYLCAWEGDGSTDTQYFGPGTRLTVL.

This chain joins TRBV12-3 or TRBV12-4 and TRBJ1-4, with no clear D. This CDR3 comprises 13 residues. V gave up 5 bases and J gave up 10 bases, with 14 bases separating them. CDR3 in amino acids: CASSLSGGGKLFF. DNA of the CDR3: TGTGCCAGCAGTCTCTCCGGAGGAGGAAAACTGTTTTTT.

This clonotype was observed many times. V usage is TRBV29-1 and J usage is TRBJ2-7; no firm D call. The CDR3 is 17 amino acids. Trimming removed 5 bases from V and 0 bases from J, with 23 bases in between. Germline values: CDR1 SQVTM, CDR2 ANQGSEA. CDR3 sequence reads: CSVYSGPNMKNSYEQYF. The CDR3 DNA is TGCAGCGTTTACTCCGGCCCTAACATGAAAAACTCCTACGAGCAGTACTTC.

This chain connects TRBV27 to TRBJ1-1, with TRBD1 as a possible D gene (6 bases). This CDR3 contains 14 residues. Germline CDR1 MNHEY, CDR2 SMNVEV (reference sequence). Trimming shortened V by 2 bases and J by 8 bases, and 15 bases separated the two germline ends. CDR3 residues: CASSLGATGSEAFF. CDR3 DNA sequence: TGTGCCAGCAGTTTAGGAGCGACAGGCTCGGAAGCTTTCTTT.

Turning to this clonotype: This may come from a read error, since a much larger clone is one base off. The V call is TRBV12-3 or TRBV12-4, the J call TRBJ2-3; 7 bases map to TRBD2. The CDR3 extends over 16 amino acids. Trimming removed 4 bases from V and 1 base from J; junction bases left unmatched: 8. CDR3 in DNA: TGTGCCAGCAGTTCCGAGGGAGGGAAAGGCACAGATACGCAGTATTTT. Its protein is CASSSEGGKGTDTQYF.